These T cell receptor beta chains were read from a single sample in a study of a mutant IDH1 vaccine in newly diagnosed glioma. Data came from immunoSEQ multiplex PCR; TCRdb stores just in-frame clones and leaves some out. The data contain 45,000 to 60,000 clones, around nine tenths of them singletons. What these receptors recognize is not known. The source material was PBMCs, sampled from a glioma patient whose treatment included an IDH1 peptide vaccine. Receptors were obtained from a middle-aged woman with glioma. Both conserved end residues are part of each CDR3. D genes are given only for firm matches. Expanded clones get a size class; other rows say once, few or many, or leave the size out.

TRBJ2-7 | - | - | TRBV5-4 | TGTGCCAGCAGCTTGTGGGGGTGGAACTGGGGAGAGCAGTACTTC | CASSLWGWNWGEQYF
TRBJ1-1 | TRBD1 | - | TRBV4-1 | TGCGCCAGCAGCCAGGTACAGGGGAGGACTGAAGCTTTCTTT | CASSQVQGRTEAFF
TRBJ2-1 | - | - | TRBV5-1 | TGCGCCAGCAGCGTAACGACAGGTCCCCTGGACAATGAGCAGTTCTTC | CASSVTTGPLDNEQFF
TRBJ2-3 | - | once | TRBV4-3 | TGCGCCAGCAGCCAAGAGCGTCGGGGGCGGGGCACAGATACGCAGTATTTT | CASSQERRGRGTDTQYF
TRBJ1-6 | - | - | TRBV10-3 | TGTGCCATCACGGGCCAGGCCAATTCACCCCTCCACTTT | CAITGQANSPLHF
TRBJ2-7 | TRBD2 | - | TRBV5-1 | TGCGCCAGCAGCTTGGTGGGACTAGGGTACGAGCAGTACTTC | CASSLVGLGYEQYF
TRBJ1-1 | - | - | TRBV20-1 | TGCAGTGCTAGAGTCTTCACTGAAGCTTTCTTT | CSARVFTEAFF
TRBJ1-5 | TRBD1 | - | TRBV27 | TGTGCCAGCAGTGCCAGACAGGGTTGGGATAATAGCAATCAGCCCCAGCATTTT | CASSARQGWDNSNQPQHF
TRBJ2-2 | TRBD2 | - | TRBV9 | TGTGCCAGCAGCGTAGGGAGGACTAGCGGGAGGGCCGCCGGGGAGCTGTTTTTT | CASSVGRTSGRAAGELFF
TRBJ1-4 | - | once | TRBV4-3 | TGCGCCAGCAGCCCGCGAGGCCTCAGGGGAGATGATGAAAAACTGTTTTTT | CASSPRGLRGDDEKLFF
TRBJ2-7 | - | - | TRBV30 | TGTGCCTGGAGTGTTGGGCAGCCCTACGAGCAGTACTTC | CAWSVGQPYEQYF
TRBJ2-7 | TRBD1 | - | TRBV10-3 | TGTGCCATCATGGGACAGCCCCTAGACGAGCAGTACTTC | CAIMGQPLDEQYF
TRBJ1-1 | TRBD1 | - | TRBV18 | TGTGCCAGCTCTTTGGGACAGGGGAACACTGAAGCTTTCTTT | CASSLGQGNTEAFF
TRBJ1-5 | TRBD1 | - | TRBV2 | TGTGCCAGCAAGCAGGGGGTTCGTAGCAATCAGCCCCAGCATTTT | CASKQGVRSNQPQHF
TRBJ1-5 | - | - | TRBV15 | TGTGCCACCAGCAGAGACCCCAATCAGCCCCAGCATTTT | CATSRDPNQPQHF
TRBJ1-2 | TRBD1 | - | TRBV5-1 | TGCGCCAGCAGCTTGGACCTACCGGGACAGAGGAACTATGGCTACACCTTC | CASSLDLPGQRNYGYTF
TRBJ2-1 | - | - | TRBV20-1 | TGCAGGGTATCCGGGAATGAGCAGTTCTTC | CRVSGNEQFF
TRBJ2-7 | - | - | TRBV5-1 | TGCGCCAGCAGCTTGGGGCAGGGCTTGGACGAGCAGTACTTC | CASSLGQGLDEQYF
TRBJ2-7 | - | - | TRBV30 | TGTGCCTGGGGGACACTGACAGGTTTGGGCGAGCAGTACTTC | CAWGTLTGLGEQYF
TRBJ1-1 | - | - | TRBV11-2 | TGTGCCAGCAGCTTAGGACATGGAAACACTGAAGCTTTCTTT | CASSLGHGNTEAFF
TRBJ1-2 | - | - | TRBV28 | TGTGCCAGCAGTTTCGGGGGCGGCTATGGCTACACCTTC | CASSFGGGYGYTF
TRBJ1-4 | TRBD1 | - | TRBV6-4 | TGTGCCAGCAGTGACATGGGCAGGGGGCCGTATCTACTGTTTTTT | CASSDMGRGPYLLFF
TRBJ2-5 | TRBD2 | - | TRBV7-2 | TGTGCCAGCAGCCCCCGTGGCGGGAGGGAAGAGACCCAGTACTTC | CASSPRGGREETQYF
TRBJ2-1 | TRBD1 | once | TRBV9 | TGTGCCAGCAGCGAGGACAGGGGAACCTACAATGAGCAGTTCTTC | CASSEDRGTYNEQFF
TRBJ2-1 | - | - | TRBV6-5 | TGTGCCAGCAGCCCCGGTCACGGGGGCAATGAGCAGTTCTTC | CASSPGHGGNEQFF
TRBJ1-4 | - | - | TRBV5-1 | TGCGCCAGCAGCTTGGAGGGGGGACTGTCGCAGGGAGTTGAGGAAAAACTGTTTTTT | CASSLEGGLSQGVEEKLFF
TRBJ2-5 | - | - | TRBV11-2 | TGTGCCAGCAGCACGACCGGGGCCCAGTACTTC | CASSTTGAQYF
TRBJ2-7 | - | once | TRBV7-3 | TGTGCCAGCAGCTTATCACCAGGGTACGCCTACGAGCAGTACTTC | CASSLSPGYAYEQYF
TRBJ1-5 | TRBD1 | - | TRBV5-6 | TGTGCCAGCAGCTTGGTGGTCAGGGGGCTTAGCAATCAGCCCCAGCATTTT | CASSLVVRGLSNQPQHF
TRBJ1-5 | TRBD1 | once | TRBV7-2 | TGTGCCAGCAGCTTCACGACAGGGGGCGGTCAGCCCCAGCATTTT | CASSFTTGGGQPQHF
TRBJ2-6 | TRBD1 | - | TRBV2 | TGTGCCAGCAGTAAACAGGGGGCTGGGGCCAACGTCCTGACTTTC | CASSKQGAGANVLTF
TRBJ2-1 | - | - | TRBV29-1 | TGCAGCGTTGCCTCAGGGGTGGAATACAATGAGCAGTTCTTC | CSVASGVEYNEQFF
TRBJ1-2 | - | - | TRBV6-6 | TGTGCCAGCAGTCACGACAGCTTTGCGGGGGGCTACACCTTC | CASSHDSFAGGYTF
TRBJ2-5 | TRBD2 | - | TRBV9 | TGTGCCAGCAGCGTAGTAGGGCTAGCGGGGGGAGAGACCCAGTACTTC | CASSVVGLAGGETQYF
TRBJ2-3 | TRBD1 | - | TRBV27 | TGTGCCAGCAGTCCGACAGGGAGCACAGATACGCAGTATTTT | CASSPTGSTDTQYF
TRBJ1-1 | - | few | TRBV5-4 | TGTGCCAGCAGGCTGGGCGGGGGGAACACTGAAGCTTTCTTT | CASRLGGGNTEAFF
TRBJ1-2 | - | - | TRBV6-6 | TGTGCCAGCAGCTCGGGCCTTCTCTATGGCTACACCTTC | CASSSGLLYGYTF
TRBJ2-3 | - | - | TRBV7-9 | TGTGCCAGCAGCTTAGCGTTATCAAGCAGCACAGATACGCAGTATTTT | CASSLALSSSTDTQYF
TRBJ2-7 | - | - | TRBV4-1 | TGCGCCAGCAGCCAAGATTCTCCAGACTACGAGCAGTACTTC | CASSQDSPDYEQYF
TRBJ2-2 | - | - | TRBV28 | TGTGCCAGCAGTTCAAACACCGGGGAGCTGTTTTTT | CASSSNTGELFF
TRBJ1-5 | - | - | TRBV19 | TGTGCCAGTAGTATTTTGGGGCAGCCCCAGCATTTT | CASSILGQPQHF
TRBJ1-2 | - | - | TRBV6-5 | TGTGCCAGCAGTTACAACGGGGGGAACTATGGCTACACCTTC | CASSYNGGNYGYTF
TRBJ1-5 | TRBD1 | few | TRBV7-2 | TGTGCCAGCAGCTTAGGTTGGAGGGGGCGGAGCAATCAGCCCCAGCATTTT | CASSLGWRGRSNQPQHF
TRBJ2-5 | - | - | TRBV18 | TGTGCCAGCTCACCACAGCGACAAGGTGGGGAGACCCAGTACTTC | CASSPQRQGGETQYF
TRBJ2-3 | - | - | TRBV6-1 | TGTGCCACCGCTTCGACAGATACGCAGTATTTT | CATASTDTQYF
TRBJ2-7 | - | - | TRBV2 | TGTGCCACTGCCGGTCTCAGCTACGAGCAGTACTTC | CATAGLSYEQYF
TRBJ1-2 | - | - | TRBV19 | TGTGCCAGTAGTATCGGAATAGAGCACAGGGCCTATGGCCACACCTTC | CASSIGIEHRAYGHTF
TRBJ1-2 | - | few | TRBV15 | TGTGCCACCAGCAGAGATAAGGGCGGGTATGGCTACACCTTC | CATSRDKGGYGYTF
TRBJ1-1 | - | - | TRBV4-1 | TGCGCCAGCAGCCCTGGTATGAACACTGAAGCTTTCTTT | CASSPGMNTEAFF
TRBJ2-1 | - | - | TRBV13 | TGTGCCAGCAGCTCGCTGGGGAGCTCCTACAATGAGCAGTTCTTC | CASSSLGSSYNEQFF
TRBJ2-1 | TRBD2 | - | TRBV30 | TGTGCCTGGAGTGCCGCCTCCGGGACTAGAGGGGGTGCCTACAATGAGCAGTTCTTC | CAWSAASGTRGGAYNEQFF
TRBJ2-7 | - | - | TRBV5-1 | TGCGCCAGCAGCGGGGGCTACGAGCAGTACTTC | CASSGGYEQYF
TRBJ1-1 | - | - | TRBV18 | TGTGCCAGCTCCCTCGGAGGGGTTGACACTGAAGCTTTCTTT | CASSLGGVDTEAFF
TRBJ2-3 | TRBD2 | - | TRBV10-1 | TGCGCCAGCAGTCCCGTAGCGGGAGCAGATACGCAGTATTTT | CASSPVAGADTQYF